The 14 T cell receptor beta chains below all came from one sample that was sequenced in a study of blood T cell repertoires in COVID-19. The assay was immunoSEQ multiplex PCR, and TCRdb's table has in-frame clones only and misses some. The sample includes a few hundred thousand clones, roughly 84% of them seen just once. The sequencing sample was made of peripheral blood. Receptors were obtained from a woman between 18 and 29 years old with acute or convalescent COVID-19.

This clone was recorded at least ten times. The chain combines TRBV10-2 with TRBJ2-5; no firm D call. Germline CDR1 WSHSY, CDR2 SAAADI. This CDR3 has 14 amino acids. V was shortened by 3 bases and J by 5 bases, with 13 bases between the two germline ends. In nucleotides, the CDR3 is TGCGCCAGCAGTGATTCCGGTTCTGGTGAGACCCAGTACTTC. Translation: CASSDSGSGETQYF.

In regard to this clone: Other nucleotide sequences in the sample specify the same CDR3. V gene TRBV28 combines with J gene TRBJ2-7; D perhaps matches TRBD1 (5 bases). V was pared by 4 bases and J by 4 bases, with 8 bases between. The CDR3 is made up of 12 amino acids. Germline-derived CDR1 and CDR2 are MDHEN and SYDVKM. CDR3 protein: CASSSQVYEQYF. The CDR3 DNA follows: TGTGCCAGCAGTTCACAGGTATACGAGCAGTACTTC.

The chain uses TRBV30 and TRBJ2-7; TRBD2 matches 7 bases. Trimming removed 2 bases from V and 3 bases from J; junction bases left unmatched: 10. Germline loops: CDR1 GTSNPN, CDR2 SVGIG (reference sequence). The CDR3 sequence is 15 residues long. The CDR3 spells CAWSLGASGIYEQYF. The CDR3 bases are TGTGCCTGGAGTTTAGGGGCCAGCGGGATCTACGAGCAGTACTTC.

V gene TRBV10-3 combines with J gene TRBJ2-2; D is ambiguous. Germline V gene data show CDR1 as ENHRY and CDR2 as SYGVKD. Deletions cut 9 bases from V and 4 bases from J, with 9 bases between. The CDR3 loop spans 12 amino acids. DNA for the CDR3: TGTGCCATTCAGTCGGGCACCGGGGAGCTGTTTTTT. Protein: CAIQSGTGELFF.

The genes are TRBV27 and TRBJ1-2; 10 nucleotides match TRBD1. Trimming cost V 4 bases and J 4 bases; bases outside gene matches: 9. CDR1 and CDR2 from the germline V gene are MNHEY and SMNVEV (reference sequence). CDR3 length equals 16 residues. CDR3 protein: CASSSRGQGVFYGYTF. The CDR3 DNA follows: TGTGCCAGCAGTTCCAGAGGACAGGGGGTCTTCTATGGCTACACCTTC.

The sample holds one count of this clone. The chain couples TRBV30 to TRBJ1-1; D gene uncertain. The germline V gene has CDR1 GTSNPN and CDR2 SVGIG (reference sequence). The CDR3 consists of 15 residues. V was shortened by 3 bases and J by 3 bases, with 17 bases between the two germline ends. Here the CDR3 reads CAWSGKSLRDTEAFF. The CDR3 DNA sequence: TGTGCCTGGAGCGGAAAATCATTGCGGGACACTGAAGCTTTCTTT.

The CDR3 nucleotides are TGTGCCAGCAGCTCGGGACTAGCGGGAGGTGGGGAGACCCAGTACTTC. It specifies CASSSGLAGGGETQYF. The chain carries TRBV11-3 and TRBJ2-5, with 15 bases matching TRBD2. The CDR3 is made up of 16 amino acids. V was pared by 4 bases and J by 5 bases, with 5 bases of the junction left unmatched. Germline CDR1 reads SGHNT; CDR2 reads YENEEA.

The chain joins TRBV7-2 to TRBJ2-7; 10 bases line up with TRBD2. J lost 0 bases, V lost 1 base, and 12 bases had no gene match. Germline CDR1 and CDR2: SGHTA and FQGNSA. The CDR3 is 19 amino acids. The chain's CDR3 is CASSLVETSGSLRSYEQYF. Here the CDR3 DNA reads TGTGCCAGCAGCTTAGTGGAGACTAGCGGGTCCCTGCGCTCCTACGAGCAGTACTTC. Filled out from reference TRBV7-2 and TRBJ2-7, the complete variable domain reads GAGVSQSPSNKVTEKGKDVELRCDPISGHTALYWYRQSLGQGLEFLIYFQGNSAPDKSGLPSDRFSAERTGGSVSTLTIQRTQQEDSAVYLCASSLVETSGSLRSYEQYFGPGTRLTVT.

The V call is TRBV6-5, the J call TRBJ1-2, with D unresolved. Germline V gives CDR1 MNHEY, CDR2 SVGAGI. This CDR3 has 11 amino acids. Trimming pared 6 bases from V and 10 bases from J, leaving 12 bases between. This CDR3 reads CASSNVRDYTF. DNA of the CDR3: TGTGCCAGCAGCAATGTGAGGGACTACACCTTC.

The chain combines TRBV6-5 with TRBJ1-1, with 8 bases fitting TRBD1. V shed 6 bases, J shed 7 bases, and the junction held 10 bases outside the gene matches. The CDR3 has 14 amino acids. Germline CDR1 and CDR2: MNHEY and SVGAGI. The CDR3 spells CASSGRTGFDEAFF. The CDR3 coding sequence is TGTGCCAGCAGCGGTCGGACAGGGTTTGATGAAGCTTTCTTT.

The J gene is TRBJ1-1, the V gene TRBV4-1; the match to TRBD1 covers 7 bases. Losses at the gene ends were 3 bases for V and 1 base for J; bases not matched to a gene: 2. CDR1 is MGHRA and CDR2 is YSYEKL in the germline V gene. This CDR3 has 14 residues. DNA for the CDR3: TGCGCCAGCAGCCAGTGGGACAGGAACACTGAAGCTTTCTTT. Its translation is CASSQWDRNTEAFF.

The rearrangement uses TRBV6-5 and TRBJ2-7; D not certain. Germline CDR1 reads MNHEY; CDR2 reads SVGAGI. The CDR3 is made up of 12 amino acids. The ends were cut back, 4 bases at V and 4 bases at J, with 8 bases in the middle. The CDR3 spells CASSSLRYEQYF. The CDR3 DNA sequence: TGTGCCAGCAGTTCGCTACGATACGAGCAGTACTTC.

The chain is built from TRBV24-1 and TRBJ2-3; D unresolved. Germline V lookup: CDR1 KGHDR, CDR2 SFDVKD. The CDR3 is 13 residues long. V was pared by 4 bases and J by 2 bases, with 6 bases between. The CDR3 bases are TGTGCCACCAGTGAGACAAACACAGATACGCAGTATTTT. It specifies CATSETNTDTQYF.

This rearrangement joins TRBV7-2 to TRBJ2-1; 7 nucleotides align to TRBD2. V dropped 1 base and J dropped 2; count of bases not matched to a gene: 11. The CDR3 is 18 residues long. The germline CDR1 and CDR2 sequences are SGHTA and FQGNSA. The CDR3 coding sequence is TGTGCCAGCAGCTTAGAGATCCGCCTAGCGGAAGCCTACAATGAGCAGTTCTTC. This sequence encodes CASSLEIRLAEAYNEQFF.